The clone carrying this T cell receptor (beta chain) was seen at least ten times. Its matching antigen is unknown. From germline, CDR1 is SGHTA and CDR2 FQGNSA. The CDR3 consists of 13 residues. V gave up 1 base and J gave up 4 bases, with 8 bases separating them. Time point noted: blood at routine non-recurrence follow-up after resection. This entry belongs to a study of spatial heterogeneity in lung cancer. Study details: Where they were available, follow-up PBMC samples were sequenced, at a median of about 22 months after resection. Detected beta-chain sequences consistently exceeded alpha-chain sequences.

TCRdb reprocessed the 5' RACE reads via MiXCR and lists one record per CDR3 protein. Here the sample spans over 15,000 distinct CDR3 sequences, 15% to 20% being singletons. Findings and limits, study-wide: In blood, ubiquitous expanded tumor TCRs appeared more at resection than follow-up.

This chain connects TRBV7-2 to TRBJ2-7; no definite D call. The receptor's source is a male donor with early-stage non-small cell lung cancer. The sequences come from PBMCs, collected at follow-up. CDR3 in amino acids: CASSLGPRYEQYF. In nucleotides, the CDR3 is TGTGCCAGCAGCTTAGGACCCAGATACGAGCAGTACTTC.